This entry lists 8 T cell receptor beta chains sequenced from one sample in a study of T cells in Graves' hyperthyroidism and ophthalmopathy. Amplification yielded TCR beta CDR3 regions, with RNA transcripts as the source. TCR CDR3 underwent first-round RT-PCR with the HTBI primer set. Each CDR3 protein gets one entry after TCRdb re-called the multiplex PCR reads with MiXCR. The table has 500,000 to 600,000 distinct CDR3 sequences, less than 20% seen once. Sequencing was done on a sample of blood. These receptors came from a man in his forties with Graves' ophthalmopathy.

The rearrangement uses TRBV6-2 or TRBV6-3 and TRBJ2-7; D gene unclear. The germline V gene has CDR1 MNHEY and CDR2 SVGEGT. The V end lost 8 bases, the J end lost 7 bases, and 18 bases lay between the germline ends. The CDR3 loop spans 13 amino acids. CDR3 nucleotides: TGTGCCAGCTTCGCCTCCGGTCGGTGGGAGCAGTACTTC. This codes for CASFASGRWEQYF.

This clonotype has more than one count but fewer than ten. The V gene is TRBV7-9, the J gene TRBJ1-3; D ambiguous. Germline CDR1 and CDR2: SEHNR and FQNEAQ (reference sequence). The V end lost 3 bases, the J end lost 2 bases, and 11 bases lay between the germline ends. The CDR3 runs to 15 residues. The CDR3 spells CASSLRLSPGNTIYF. Here the CDR3 DNA reads TGTGCCAGCAGCTTGCGGTTGAGCCCTGGAAACACCATATATTTT. Full variable domain (remainder filled in from reference TRBV7-9 and TRBJ1-3): DTGVSQNPRHKITKRGQNVTFRCDPISEHNRLYWYRQTLGQGPEFLTYFQNEAQLEKSRLLSDRFSAERPKGSFSTLEIQRTEQGDSAMYLCASSLRLSPGNTIYFGEGSWLTVV.

This clonotype has at least ten counts. J is TRBJ1-2 and V is TRBV27; possible D gene TRBD1, 5 bases. Trimming took off 8 bases at V and 8 bases at J, with 15 bases between the two ends. Germline V gives CDR1 MNHEY, CDR2 SMNVEV (reference sequence). The CDR3 consists of 12 residues. CDR3 loop: CASQAGQGGYTF. The CDR3 coding sequence is TGTGCCAGCCAGGCGGGGCAGGGAGGCTACACCTTC.

The rearrangement joins TRBV19 to TRBJ1-3, with TRBD1 as a possible D gene (6 bases). Germline V lookup: CDR1 LNHDA, CDR2 SQIVND (reference sequence). CDR3 length: 14 residues. Trimming left V 6 bases short and J 4 bases short, with 13 bases between. The CDR3: CASRGTIGGNTIYF. CDR3 DNA: TGTGCCAGTAGAGGGACAATCGGGGGAAACACCATATATTTT.

The rearrangement uses TRBV9 and TRBJ1-2; possibly TRBD1 for D (5 bases). Germline V gene data show CDR1 as SGDLS and CDR2 as YYNGEE. V lost 0 bases and J 0 bases, leaving 9 bases between the germline ends. The CDR3 totals 15 residues. The CDR3 DNA reads as TGTGCCAGCAGCGTAGATGGGGGGACTAACTATGGCTACACCTTC. Its protein is CASSVDGGTNYGYTF.

For the CDR3, the DNA is TGTGCCAGCAGCTTAGGCGTCGGGGTACCCGGGGAGCTGTTTTTT. Protein sequence: CASSLGVGVPGELFF. The V call is TRBV7-3, the J call TRBJ2-2; perhaps TRBD2 as D (5 bases). The germline V gene has CDR1 SGHTA and CDR2 FQGTGA. The V gene lost 2 bases and the J gene lost 6 bases, with 13 bases spanning the gap. The CDR3 contains 15 residues.

This clonotype was found a few times. The gene calls are TRBV25-1 and TRBJ2-7; D not certain. This CDR3 has 12 amino acids. Germline V gene data show CDR1 as MGHDK and CDR2 as SYGVNS. V lost 4 bases, J lost 2 bases, and 6 bases lay in between. The CDR3, as DNA: TGTGCCAGCAGTGTGAATACCTACGAGCAGTACTTC. Its translation: CASSVNTYEQYF.

This clonotype was seen ten or more times. The V call is TRBV11-2, the J call TRBJ2-1; 9 positions match TRBD2. After removal of 5 bases from V and 7 bases from J, the junction contained 21 bases not matched to a gene. CDR1 is SGHAT, CDR2 FQNNGV, per germline. The CDR3 loop spans 19 amino acids. The CDR3 DNA reads TGTGCCAGCAGCCCCCGCCAAGGAATAGCGGGAGATCATATGAATGAGCAGTTCTTC. It specifies CASSPRQGIAGDHMNEQFF.